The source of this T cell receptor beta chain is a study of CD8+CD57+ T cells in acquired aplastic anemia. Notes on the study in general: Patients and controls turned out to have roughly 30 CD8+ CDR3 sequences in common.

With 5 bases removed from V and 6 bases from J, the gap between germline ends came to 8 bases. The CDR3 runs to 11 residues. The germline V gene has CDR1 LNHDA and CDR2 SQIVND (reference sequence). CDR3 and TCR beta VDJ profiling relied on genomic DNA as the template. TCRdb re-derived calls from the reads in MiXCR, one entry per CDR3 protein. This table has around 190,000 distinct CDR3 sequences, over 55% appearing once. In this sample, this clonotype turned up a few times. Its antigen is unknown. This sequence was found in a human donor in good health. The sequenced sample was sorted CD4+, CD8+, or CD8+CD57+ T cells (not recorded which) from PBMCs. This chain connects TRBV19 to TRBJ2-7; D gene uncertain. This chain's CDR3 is CASSSLGEQYF. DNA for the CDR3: TGTGCCAGTAGTTCCTTGGGCGAGCAGTACTTC.